The following is a T cell receptor beta chain sequence with its context. Its antigen specificity is not known. No base quality information exists; no much larger clone differs at one position. This record comes from a study of blood T cells in healthy people across ages (dated by TCRdb to the mid-2010s). Context from the whole study: In model experiments, roughly one uniquely barcoded TCR beta cDNA molecule per two T cells was captured by template switching. For two donors (one aged 18 to 30 and one aged 80 or older), the study analyzed two additional independent replicas of 1 million unique cDNA reads from the same blood draw. Donors were grouped into four age groups: young (average 16 years), middle-aged (39), aged (about 59) and long-lived (just over 80). Age-related changes in TCR beta repertoire diversity were measured in the study by deep sequencing normalized with unique cDNA molecular identifiers. The paper as a whole reports these results and caveats: Observed TCR beta diversity per million T cells fell roughly linearly with age, and a significant reduction was already apparent by age around 40. Estimates of total diversity based on one million sequenced T cells were regarded as lower bounds and as underestimates. Donor CMV infection status was unknown, potentially confounding age-related changes in expanded clonotypes. There was a strong correlation between observed TCR beta diversity and the percentage of naive T cells measured by flow cytometry. Conclusive comparison of naive and antigen-experienced compartments was prevented by the profiling of bulk unsorted PBMCs. Compared with the aged group, more naive CD4+ T cells, fewer expanded clones and increased TCR diversity were shown by the long-lived group, suggesting age selection.

Libraries were prepared through 5' RACE. The reads were generated on an Illumina HiSeq 2500. A second PCR of roughly 7 to 11 cycles was performed with a sample-barcoded 5' primer and a J-beta primer mix. A unique molecular identifier was introduced onto each TCR beta cDNA molecule by a template-switch 5' adaptor carrying 12 random nucleotides. Each sample yielded at least 2.5 million CDR3-containing paired-end reads. First-strand cDNA synthesis was performed from all RNA using the Mint cDNA synthesis kit, with priming by a TRBC-specific oligonucleotide. Following uracil-DNA glycosylase treatment, a first 18-cycle PCR with universal primers M1SS and BC2_uni_R was performed on all cDNA. As for the authors' bioinformatics: For normalization, 1 million high-quality reads were randomly selected from each sample, with every read carrying a distinct molecular identifier. Reads sharing molecular identifiers were discarded rather than binned into consensus sequences. MiTCR, set to a Q25 quality threshold and the strictest error-elimination algorithm, was used for CDR3 identification, clonotype clustering and error correction. Lower-bound total TCR beta diversity was estimated with a nonparametric unseen species model using Euler transformation. TCRdb applied fastp at Q25 and MiXCR to the public reads, then kept only in-frame beta chains. Every CDR3 protein is listed once, alongside the most common genes and DNA of its rows. These V and J calls originate from TCRdb's pipeline instead of the authors' own analysis. The sample table holds 750,000 to 950,000 distinct CDR3 sequences, of which 25% to 30% were seen once. The ten top clones hold roughly 10% of the sample.

Systemically healthy Caucasian individuals from Russia, around 38 in total and aged about 6 to 100 years, were included as donors. Each donor gave around 9.5 milliliters of peripheral blood, collected into EDTA-treated Vacutainer tubes. Ficoll-Paque density-gradient centrifugation was used to isolate PBMCs, with at least 7 million per sample. Total RNA was extracted from PBMCs with Trizol reagent, with at least 5.5 micrograms obtained per sample. Naive CD45RAhigh/CD27high T cell percentages were measured by flow cytometry on a PBMC aliquot from every donor. Taken from cysteine to phenylalanine, the CDR3 has 19 residues. Solely the CDR3 DNA is kept, with 57 bases framed from the first base. The trim is 3 bases for V and 2 bases for J, with a gap of 25 bases between the germline ends. These data also featured in a second study, about T cells of mothers and their children. Reported in the second study: Donors were nine systemically healthy Caucasian individuals: three mothers and their six children. cDNA synthesis consumed the entire amount of extracted RNA, loaded at approximately 1.5 ug RNA in each 15 ul reaction. In the second PCR, sample barcodes and 2-4 random nucleotides were introduced via the M1S primer. More than 8 million TCR beta CDR3 reads were obtained from each mother, and about 3 million reads were obtained from each child. In both related and unrelated pairs, thymic selection shapes the output of TCR recombination in a similar way, with inherited differences having only a minor effect. Normalized repertoire overlap in related mother-child pairs was always slightly higher than in unrelated mother-child pairs, but the difference was never significant. Persistent microchimeric T cell clones were not detected, at a sensitivity of about 99 clones per million clonotypes. Deep NGS was used in the study to compare the TCR beta repertoires of mothers and children and to look for features that separate related mother-child pairs from unrelated individuals. Mothers averaged roughly 40 +/- 4 years of age and children averaged roughly 11 +/- 4 years. Libraries were sequenced on Illumina HiSeq 2000 with 100+100 nt paired-end reads after adapter ligation with NEBNext reagents. To prevent cross-contamination, the mother and child libraries were prepared one month apart and sequenced in separate runs. For each donor, between about 450,000 and 2,300,000 distinct TCR beta clonotypes were identified. Naive TCR beta clonotypes were estimated from low-frequency clonotypes matched to each donor's FACS-determined naive share, without sorting.

This receptor was obtained from a middle-aged woman in good health. This chain joins TRBV12-3 or TRBV12-4 to TRBJ2-5, and TRBD1 may be the D gene, going by 6 matching bases. Sequenced sample: blood. The nucleotide sequence reads as follows: TGTGCCAGCAGTTTTGCCCTGGGATTAGGGGGAGCCCTGCAAGAGACCCAGTACTTC. It is translated as CASSFALGLGGALQETQYF.